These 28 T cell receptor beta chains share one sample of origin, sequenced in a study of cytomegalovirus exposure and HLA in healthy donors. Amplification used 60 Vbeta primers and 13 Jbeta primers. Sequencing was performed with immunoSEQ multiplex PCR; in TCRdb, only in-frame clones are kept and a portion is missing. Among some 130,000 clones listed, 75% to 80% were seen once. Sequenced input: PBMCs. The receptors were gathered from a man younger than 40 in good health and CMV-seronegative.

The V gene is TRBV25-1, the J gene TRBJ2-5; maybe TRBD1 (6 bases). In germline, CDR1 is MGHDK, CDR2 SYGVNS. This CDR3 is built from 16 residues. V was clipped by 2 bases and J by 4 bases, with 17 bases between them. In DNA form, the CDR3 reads TGTGCCAGCAGTGAAGGGCGCAGGGGAAGTGGAGAGACCCAGTACTTC. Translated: CASSEGRRGSGETQYF.

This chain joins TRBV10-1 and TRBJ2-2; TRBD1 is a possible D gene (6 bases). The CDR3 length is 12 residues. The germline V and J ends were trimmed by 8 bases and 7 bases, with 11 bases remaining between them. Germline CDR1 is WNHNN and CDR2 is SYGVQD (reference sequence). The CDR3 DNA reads TGCGCCAGCGGGGGCCAGGGCGGGGAGCTGTTTTTT. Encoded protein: CASGGQGGELFF.

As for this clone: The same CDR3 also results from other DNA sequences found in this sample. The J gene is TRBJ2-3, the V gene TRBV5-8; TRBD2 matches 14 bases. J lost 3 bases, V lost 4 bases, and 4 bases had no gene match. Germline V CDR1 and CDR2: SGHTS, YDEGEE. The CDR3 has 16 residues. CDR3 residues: CASSPGTSGGTDTQYF. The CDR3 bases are TGTGCCAGCAGCCCCGGGACTAGCGGGGGTACAGATACGCAGTATTTT.

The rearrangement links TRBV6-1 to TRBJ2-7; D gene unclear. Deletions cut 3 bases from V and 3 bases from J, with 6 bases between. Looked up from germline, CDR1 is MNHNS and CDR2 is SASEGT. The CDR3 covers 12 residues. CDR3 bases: TGTGCCAGCAGTGATCTAGTCTACGAGCAGTACTTC. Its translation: CASSDLVYEQYF.

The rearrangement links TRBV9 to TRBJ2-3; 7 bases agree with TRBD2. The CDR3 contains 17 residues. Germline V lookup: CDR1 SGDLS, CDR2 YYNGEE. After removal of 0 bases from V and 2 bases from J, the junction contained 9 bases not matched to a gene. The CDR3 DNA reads TGTGCCAGCAGCGTAGCGGCTAGCGGAAGTAACACAGATACGCAGTATTTT. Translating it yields CASSVAASGSNTDTQYF.

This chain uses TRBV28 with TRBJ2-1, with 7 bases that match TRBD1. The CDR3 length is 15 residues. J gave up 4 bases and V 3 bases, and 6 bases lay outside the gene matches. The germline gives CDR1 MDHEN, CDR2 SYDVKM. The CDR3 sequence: CASSLLGTAYNEQFF. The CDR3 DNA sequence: TGTGCCAGCAGTTTGCTAGGGACAGCTTACAATGAGCAGTTCTTC.

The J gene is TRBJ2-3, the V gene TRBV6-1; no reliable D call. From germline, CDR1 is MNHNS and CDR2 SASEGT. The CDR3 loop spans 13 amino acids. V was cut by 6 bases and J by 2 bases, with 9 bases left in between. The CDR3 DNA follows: TGTGCCAGCAGACTCTTAAACACAGATACGCAGTATTTT. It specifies CASRLLNTDTQYF.

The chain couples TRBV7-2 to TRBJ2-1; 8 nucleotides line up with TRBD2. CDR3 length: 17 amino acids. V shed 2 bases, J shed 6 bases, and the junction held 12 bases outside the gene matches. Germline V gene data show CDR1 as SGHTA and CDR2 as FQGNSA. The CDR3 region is CASSLSRSGSAGNEQFF. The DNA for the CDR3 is TGTGCCAGCAGCTTAAGTAGAAGCGGGAGTGCGGGCAATGAGCAGTTCTTC.

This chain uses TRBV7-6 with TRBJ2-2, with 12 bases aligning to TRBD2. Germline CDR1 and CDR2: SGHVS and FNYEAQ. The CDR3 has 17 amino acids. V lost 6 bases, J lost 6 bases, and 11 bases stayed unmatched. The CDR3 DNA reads TGTGCCAGCAGTTGGGCTAGCGGGAGGGCGGAACCCGGGGAGCTGTTTTTT. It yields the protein CASSWASGRAEPGELFF.

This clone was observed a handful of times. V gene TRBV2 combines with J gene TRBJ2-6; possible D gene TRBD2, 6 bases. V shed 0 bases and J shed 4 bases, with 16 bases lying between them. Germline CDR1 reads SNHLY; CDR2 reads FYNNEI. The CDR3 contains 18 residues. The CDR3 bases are TGTGCCAGCAGTGAAGCATACGGGAGCAACTCCGGGGCCAACGTCCTGACTTTC. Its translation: CASSEAYGSNSGANVLTF.

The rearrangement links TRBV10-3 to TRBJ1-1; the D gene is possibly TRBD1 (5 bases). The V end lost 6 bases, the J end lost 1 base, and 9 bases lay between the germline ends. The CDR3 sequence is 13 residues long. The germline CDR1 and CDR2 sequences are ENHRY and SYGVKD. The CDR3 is CAIRDKANTEAFF. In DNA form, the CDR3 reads TGTGCCATCAGGGACAAAGCGAACACTGAAGCTTTCTTT.

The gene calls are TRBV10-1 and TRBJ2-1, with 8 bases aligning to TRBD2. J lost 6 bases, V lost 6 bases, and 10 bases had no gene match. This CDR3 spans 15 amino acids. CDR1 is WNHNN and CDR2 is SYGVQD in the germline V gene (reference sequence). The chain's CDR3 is CASSLAGLGGNEQFF. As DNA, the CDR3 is TGCGCCAGCAGCTTAGCGGGGCTGGGTGGCAATGAGCAGTTCTTC.

The CDR3 sequence is CASSLDLGGRNTEAFF. The CDR3 coding sequence is TGTGCCAGCAGCTTAGATCTTGGGGGCAGGAACACTGAAGCTTTCTTT. The chain links TRBV11-3 to TRBJ1-1; TRBD1 might be the D (6 bases). In germline, CDR1 is SGHNT, CDR2 YENEEA. This CDR3 region has 16 residues. Trimming left V 0 bases short and J 1 base short, with 12 bases between.

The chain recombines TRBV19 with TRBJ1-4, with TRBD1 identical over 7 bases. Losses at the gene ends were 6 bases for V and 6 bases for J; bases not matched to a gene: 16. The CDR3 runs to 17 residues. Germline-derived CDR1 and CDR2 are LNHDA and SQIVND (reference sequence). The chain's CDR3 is CASRHAFDRDVDEKLFF. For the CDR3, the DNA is TGTGCCAGTAGGCACGCCTTTGACAGGGACGTGGATGAAAAACTGTTTTTT.

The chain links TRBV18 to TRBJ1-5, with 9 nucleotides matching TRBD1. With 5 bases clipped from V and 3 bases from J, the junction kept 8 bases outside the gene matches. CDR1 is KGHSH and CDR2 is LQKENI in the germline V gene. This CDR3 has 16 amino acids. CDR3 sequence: CASSSTGGANNQPQHF. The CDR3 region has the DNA TGTGCCAGCTCATCTACAGGGGGCGCGAACAATCAGCCCCAGCATTTT.

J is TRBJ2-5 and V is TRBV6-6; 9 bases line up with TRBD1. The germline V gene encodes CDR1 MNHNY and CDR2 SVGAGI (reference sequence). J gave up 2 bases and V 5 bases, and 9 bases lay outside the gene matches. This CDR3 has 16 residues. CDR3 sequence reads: CASSKGQGPVQETQYF. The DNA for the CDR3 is TGTGCCAGCAGTAAGGGACAGGGCCCAGTGCAAGAGACCCAGTACTTC.

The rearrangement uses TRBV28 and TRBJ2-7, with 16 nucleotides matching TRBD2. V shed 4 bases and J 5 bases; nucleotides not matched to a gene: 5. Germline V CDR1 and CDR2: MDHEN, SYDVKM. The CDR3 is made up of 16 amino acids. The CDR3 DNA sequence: TGTGCCAGCAGTTCCCCGGGACTAGCGGGAGGGAACGAGCAGTACTTC. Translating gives CASSSPGLAGGNEQYF.

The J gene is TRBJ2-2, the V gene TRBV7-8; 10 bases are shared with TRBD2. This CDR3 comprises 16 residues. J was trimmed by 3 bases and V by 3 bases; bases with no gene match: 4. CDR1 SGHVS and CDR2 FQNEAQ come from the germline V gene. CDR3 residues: CASSLLAGAHTGELFF. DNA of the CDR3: TGTGCCAGCAGCTTGCTAGCGGGAGCGCACACCGGGGAGCTGTTTTTT.

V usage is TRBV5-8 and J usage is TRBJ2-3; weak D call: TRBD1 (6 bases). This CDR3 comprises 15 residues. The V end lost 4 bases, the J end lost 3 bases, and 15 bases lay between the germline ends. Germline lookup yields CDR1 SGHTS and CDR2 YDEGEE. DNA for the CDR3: TGTGCCAGCAGCATACGTGGGGGCTCGACAGATACGCAGTATTTT. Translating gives CASSIRGGSTDTQYF.

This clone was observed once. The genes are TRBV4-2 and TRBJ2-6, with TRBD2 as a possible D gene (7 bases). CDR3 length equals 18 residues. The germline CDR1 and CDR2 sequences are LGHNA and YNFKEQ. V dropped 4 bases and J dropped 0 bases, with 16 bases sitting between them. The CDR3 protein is CASSRGGDLSSGANVLTF. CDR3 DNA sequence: TGTGCCAGCAGCCGAGGGGGGGACCTAAGCTCTGGGGCCAACGTCCTGACTTTC.

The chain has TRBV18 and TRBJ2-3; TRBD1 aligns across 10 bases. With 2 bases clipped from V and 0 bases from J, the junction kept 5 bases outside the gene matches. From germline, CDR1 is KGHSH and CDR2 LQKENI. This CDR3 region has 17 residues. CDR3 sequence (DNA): TGTGCCAGCTCACCATTGACAGGGGGCTCTAGCACAGATACGCAGTATTTT. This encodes CASSPLTGGSSTDTQYF.

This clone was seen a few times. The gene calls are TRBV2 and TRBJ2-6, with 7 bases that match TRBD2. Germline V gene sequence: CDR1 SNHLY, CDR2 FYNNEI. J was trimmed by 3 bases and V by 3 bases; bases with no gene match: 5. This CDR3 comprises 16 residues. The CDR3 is CASSDRAGVGANVLTF. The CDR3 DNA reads TGTGCCAGCAGTGACAGGGCGGGGGTTGGGGCCAACGTCCTGACTTTC.

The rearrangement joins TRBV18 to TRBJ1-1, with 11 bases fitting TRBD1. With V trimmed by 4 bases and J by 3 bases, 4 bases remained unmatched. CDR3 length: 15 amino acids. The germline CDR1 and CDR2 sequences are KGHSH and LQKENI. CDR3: CASSQAGQGDTEAFF. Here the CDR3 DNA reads TGTGCCAGCTCACAAGCGGGACAGGGGGACACTGAAGCTTTCTTT.

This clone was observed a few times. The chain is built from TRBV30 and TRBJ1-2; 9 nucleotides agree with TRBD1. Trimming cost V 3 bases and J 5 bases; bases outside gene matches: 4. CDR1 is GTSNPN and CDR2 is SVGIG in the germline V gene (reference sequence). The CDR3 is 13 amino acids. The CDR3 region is CAWRGTGRYGYTF. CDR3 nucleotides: TGTGCCTGGAGGGGGACAGGGAGATATGGCTACACCTTC.

The CDR3 sequence is CASSLAPSSYNEQFF. In nucleotides, the CDR3 is TGCGCCAGCAGTCTAGCGCCGAGCTCCTACAATGAGCAGTTCTTC. The J gene is TRBJ2-1, the V gene TRBV10-2; perhaps TRBD2 as D (6 bases). Germline V gives CDR1 WSHSY, CDR2 SAAADI. This CDR3 region has 15 residues. Trimming shortened V by 5 bases and J by 0 bases, and 11 bases separated the two germline ends.

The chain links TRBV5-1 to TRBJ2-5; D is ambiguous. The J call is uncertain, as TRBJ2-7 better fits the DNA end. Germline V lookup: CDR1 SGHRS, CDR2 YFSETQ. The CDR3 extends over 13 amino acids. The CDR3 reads CASSLGPDYEQYF. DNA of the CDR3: TGCGCCAGCAGCTTGGGACCCGACTACGAGCAGTACTTC.

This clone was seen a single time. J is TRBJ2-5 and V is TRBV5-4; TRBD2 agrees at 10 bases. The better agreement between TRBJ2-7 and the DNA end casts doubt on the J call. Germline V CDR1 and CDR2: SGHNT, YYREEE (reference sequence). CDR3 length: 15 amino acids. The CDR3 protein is CASSSGLASTYEQYF. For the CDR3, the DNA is TGTGCCAGCAGCTCGGGACTAGCGAGTACCTACGAGCAGTACTTC.

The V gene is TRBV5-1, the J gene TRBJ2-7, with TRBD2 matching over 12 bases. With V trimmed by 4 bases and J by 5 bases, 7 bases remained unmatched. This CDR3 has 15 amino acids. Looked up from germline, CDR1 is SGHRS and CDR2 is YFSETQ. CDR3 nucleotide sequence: TGCGCCAGCAGCACCCTAGCGGGAGGGAATCACGAGCAGTACTTC. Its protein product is CASSTLAGGNHEQYF.